This TCR beta chain was sequenced in a study of T cell responses to AZD1222 COVID-19 vaccine. On this clone itself: Its target is unknown.

The CDR3 consists of 12 residues. Per the germline V gene, CDR1 is LGHDT and CDR2 is YNNKEL (reference sequence). V shed 2 bases, J shed 8 bases, and the junction held 2 bases outside the gene matches. Some clones are missing from TCRdb's copy, which holds only in-frame ones; the method was immunoSEQ multiplex PCR. Among approximately 150,000 clones listed, approximately 90% were seen once. Study-wide results and limits: CD4 TCRs linked to vaccination spanned spike, dominating at 160-218 and 743-854. Clonal diversity may have been underestimated, and the donors were mostly white British, with more females than males. Seropositive AZD1222 recipients at baseline numbered only 5 to 7.

The chain combines TRBV3-1 (or the pseudogene TRBV3-2) with TRBJ1-2; 7 bases line up with TRBD1. The sequenced sample was peripheral blood, obtained on day 0 of MenACWY control vaccination. This TCR derives from an adult in good health. The DNA of the CDR3 is TGTGCCAGCAGCCAAACAGGGGTCGGCTACACCTTC. The encoded protein is CASSQTGVGYTF.